The 8 T cell receptor beta chains below come from one sample, sequenced in a study of cytomegalovirus exposure and HLA in healthy donors (dated by TCRdb to 2015 to 2018). The library was prepared using the immunoSEQ multiplex PCR assay. For the multiplex PCR, a mixture combining 60 forward primers for TCR Vbeta segments and 13 reverse primers for TCR Jbeta segments was used. TCRdb limited this immuneACCESS table to in-frame rearrangements with V and J called. A share of clones is missing; checked studies link under half to unresolved V genes, and the rest is unexplained. Across this sample there are approximately 91,000 clones, with around 73% seen only once. The top ten constitute about 1.2% of the sample. The source material was PBMCs. The receptors shown here come from a female donor in good health and CMV-seronegative.

This clone has only a few counts. The rearrangement joins TRBV4-3 to TRBJ2-7; 12 bases match TRBD2. Germline trimming cut 3 bases from V and 3 bases from J; bases unmatched to any gene: 15. The CDR3 runs 19 residues. Germline lookup yields CDR1 LGHNA and CDR2 YSLEER. Here the CDR3 DNA reads TGCGCCAGCAGCCACCGACTAGCGGGGGTGACCGAGAAAAACTACGAGCAGTACTTC. Encoded protein: CASSHRLAGVTEKNYEQYF.

V usage is TRBV30 and J usage is TRBJ1-1; D perhaps matches TRBD1 (5 bases). V dropped 5 bases and J dropped 4 bases, with 14 bases sitting between them. Germline-derived CDR1 and CDR2 are GTSNPN and SVGIG (reference sequence). The CDR3 length is 13 residues. CDR3 in DNA: TGTGCCTGGTTAGACAGCTACATCACTGAAGCTTTCTTT. This translates into CAWLDSYITEAFF.

V is TRBV30 and J is TRBJ2-1, with TRBD2 matching over 7 bases. V was clipped by 0 bases and J by 9 bases; unmatched bases: 8. CDR1 and CDR2 from the germline V gene are GTSNPN and SVGIG (reference sequence). The CDR3 is 14 amino acids. This CDR3 is CAWSVQIRGVEQFF. The CDR3, as DNA: TGTGCCTGGAGTGTACAGATTCGGGGGGTTGAGCAGTTCTTC.

The rearrangement joins TRBV5-1 to TRBJ2-7, with 10 positions matching TRBD1. The CDR3 consists of 16 residues. Per the germline V gene, CDR1 is SGHRS and CDR2 is YFSETQ. J gave up 3 bases and V 5 bases, and 11 bases lay outside the gene matches. This chain's CDR3 is CASSSDPTGGLYEQYF. For the CDR3, the DNA is TGCGCCAGCAGTTCCGACCCGACAGGGGGCCTCTACGAGCAGTACTTC.

J is TRBJ1-2 and V is TRBV7-9, with a possible D match to TRBD1 (6 bases). Trimming took 3 bases from V and 5 from J, leaving 13 bases between them. The germline V gene has CDR1 SEHNR and CDR2 FQNEAQ (reference sequence). The CDR3 is made up of 14 amino acids. The CDR3 bases are TGTGCCAGCAGCTTGTCAGGGGTTAGTTATGGCTACACCTTC. This codes for CASSLSGVSYGYTF.

This clone showed up just once. The V gene is TRBV5-6, the J gene TRBJ1-2; 7 bases match TRBD1. This CDR3 has 15 residues. The J segment lost 4 bases and the V segment lost 4 bases, leaving 10 bases of the junction unmatched. From germline, CDR1 is SGHDT and CDR2 YYEEEE. CDR3 in amino acids: CASSPKTGTSYGYTF. The CDR3 bases are TGTGCCAGCAGCCCCAAGACAGGGACCTCCTATGGCTACACCTTC.

The table lists this clone with a few counts. This chain connects TRBV9 to TRBJ2-3; 9 nucleotides agree with TRBD2. Looked up from germline, CDR1 is SGDLS and CDR2 is YYNGEE. The CDR3 totals 16 residues. Unmatched junction bases numbered 3, after V lost 0 bases and J lost 1 base. CDR3 nucleotide sequence: TGTGCCAGCAGCGTAGGTTTAGCGGGGGGCACAGATACGCAGTATTTT. Its translation is CASSVGLAGGTDTQYF.

The chain couples TRBV7-2 to TRBJ1-2; 9 bases are a match to TRBD1. The CDR3 consists of 15 residues. The germline V gene has CDR1 SGHTA and CDR2 FQGNSA. V was pared by 1 base and J by 4 bases, with 4 bases of the junction left unmatched. The chain's CDR3 is CASSLDGTGTYGYTF. The CDR3 DNA reads TGTGCCAGCAGCTTAGATGGGACAGGGACCTATGGCTACACCTTC.